A selection of T cell receptor beta chains follows, all from one sample in a study of beta chain features in type 1 diabetes. The assay was immunoSEQ multiplex PCR, and TCRdb's table has in-frame clones only and misses some. This table has some 410,000 clones, approximately 13% appearing once. Sequencing was done on a sample of naive CD4+ T cells from blood. The receptors shown here come from a man aged 25-45 years in good health. CDR3s include the opening cysteine and the closing phenylalanine or tryptophan. A D gene is named only where the DNA matches it firmly.

d_call	j_call	v_call	cdr3_aa
NA	TRBJ2-5	TRBV20-1	CSVRGRETQYF
NA	TRBJ2-1	TRBV7-2	CASSLWGSEQFF
TRBD1	TRBJ1-2	TRBV29-1	CSVFITPVTWRDRGKGYTF
NA	TRBJ2-3	TRBV19	CASSIAQGSTDTQYF
NA	TRBJ2-3	TRBV19	CASRVQVRTDTQYF
NA	TRBJ2-4	TRBV6-6	CASSRGRELAKNIQYF
NA	TRBJ1-1	TRBV11-1	CASSLTVMNTEAFF
NA	TRBJ1-2	TRBV29-1	CSVGPALYGYTF
NA	TRBJ2-1	TRBV25-1	CASKGEVRHEQFF
NA	TRBJ2-2	TRBV10-3	CAISEGVVPGELFF